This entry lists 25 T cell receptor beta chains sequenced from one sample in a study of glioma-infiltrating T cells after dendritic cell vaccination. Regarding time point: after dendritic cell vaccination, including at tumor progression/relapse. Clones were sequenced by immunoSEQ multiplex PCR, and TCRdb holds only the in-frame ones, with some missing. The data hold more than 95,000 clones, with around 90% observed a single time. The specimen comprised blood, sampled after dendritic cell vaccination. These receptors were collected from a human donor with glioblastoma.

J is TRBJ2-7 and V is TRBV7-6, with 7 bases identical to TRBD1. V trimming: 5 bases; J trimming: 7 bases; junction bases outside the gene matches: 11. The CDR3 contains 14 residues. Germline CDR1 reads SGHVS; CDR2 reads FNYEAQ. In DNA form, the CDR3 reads TGTGCCAGCAGCCGGGACAGAAAAAAGGGGGAGCAGTACTTC. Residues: CASSRDRKKGEQYF.

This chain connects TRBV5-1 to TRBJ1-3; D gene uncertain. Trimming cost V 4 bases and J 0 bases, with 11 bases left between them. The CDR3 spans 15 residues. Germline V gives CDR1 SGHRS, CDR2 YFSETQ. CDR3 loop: CASSAFGDSGNTIYF. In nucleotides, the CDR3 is TGCGCCAGCAGCGCTTTTGGAGACTCTGGAAACACCATATATTTT.

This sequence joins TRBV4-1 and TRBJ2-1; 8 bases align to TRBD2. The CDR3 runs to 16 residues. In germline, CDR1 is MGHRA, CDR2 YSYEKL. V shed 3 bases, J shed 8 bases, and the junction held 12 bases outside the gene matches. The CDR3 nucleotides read TGCGCCAGCAGCCAGTCACTAGCGGTACGATTCTATGAGCAGTTCTTC. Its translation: CASSQSLAVRFYEQFF.

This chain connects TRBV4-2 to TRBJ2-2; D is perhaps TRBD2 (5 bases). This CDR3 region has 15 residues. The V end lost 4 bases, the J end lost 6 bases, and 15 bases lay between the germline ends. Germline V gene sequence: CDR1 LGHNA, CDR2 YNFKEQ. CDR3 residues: CASSRSVGSSGELFF. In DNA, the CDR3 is TGTGCCAGCAGCCGGTCGGTTGGGAGCTCCGGGGAGCTGTTTTTT.

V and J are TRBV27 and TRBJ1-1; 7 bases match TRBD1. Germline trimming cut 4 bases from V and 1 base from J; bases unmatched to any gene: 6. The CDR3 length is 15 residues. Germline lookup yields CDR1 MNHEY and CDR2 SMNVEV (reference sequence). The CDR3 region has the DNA TGTGCCAGCAGTTCGACAGGGATTAGGAACACTGAAGCTTTCTTT. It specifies CASSSTGIRNTEAFF.

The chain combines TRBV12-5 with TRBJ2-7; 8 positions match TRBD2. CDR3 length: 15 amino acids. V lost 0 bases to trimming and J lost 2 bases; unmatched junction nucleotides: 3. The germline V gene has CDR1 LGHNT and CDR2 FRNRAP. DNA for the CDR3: TGTGCTAGTGGTTTGGTAGTGACTAGCGCCTACGAGCAGTACTTC. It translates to CASGLVVTSAYEQYF.

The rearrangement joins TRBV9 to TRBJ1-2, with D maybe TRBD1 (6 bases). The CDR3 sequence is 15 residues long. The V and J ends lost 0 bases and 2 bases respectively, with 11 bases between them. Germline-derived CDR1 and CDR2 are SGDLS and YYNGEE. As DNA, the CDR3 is TGTGCCAGCAGCGTAGGGGACACGGTAAACTATGGCTACACCTTC. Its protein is CASSVGDTVNYGYTF.

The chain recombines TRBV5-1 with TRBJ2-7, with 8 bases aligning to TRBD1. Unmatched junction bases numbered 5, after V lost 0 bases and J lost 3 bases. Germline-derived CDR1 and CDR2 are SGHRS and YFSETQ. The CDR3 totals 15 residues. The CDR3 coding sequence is TGCGCCAGCAGCTTGGTTGGGACAGGATACTACGAGCAGTACTTC. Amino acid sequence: CASSLVGTGYYEQYF. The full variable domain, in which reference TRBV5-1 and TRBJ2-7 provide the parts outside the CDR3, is KAGVTQTPRYLIKTRGQQVTLSCSPISGHRSVSWYQQTPGQGLQFLFEYFSETQRNKGNFPGRFSGRQFSNSRSEMNVSTLELGDSALYLCASSLVGTGYYEQYFGPGTRLTVT.

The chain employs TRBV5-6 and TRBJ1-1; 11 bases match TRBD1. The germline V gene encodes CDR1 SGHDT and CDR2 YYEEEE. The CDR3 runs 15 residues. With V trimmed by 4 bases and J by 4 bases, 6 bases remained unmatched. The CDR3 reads CASSQGTGGSTEAFF. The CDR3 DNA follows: TGTGCCAGCAGCCAAGGGACAGGGGGAAGCACTGAAGCTTTCTTT. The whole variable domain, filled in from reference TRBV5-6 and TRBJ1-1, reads DAGVTQSPTHLIKTRGQQVTLRCSPKSGHDTVSWYQQALGQGPQFIFQYYEEEERQRGNFPDRFSGHQFPNYSSELNVNALLLGDSALYLCASSQGTGGSTEAFFGQGTRLTVV.

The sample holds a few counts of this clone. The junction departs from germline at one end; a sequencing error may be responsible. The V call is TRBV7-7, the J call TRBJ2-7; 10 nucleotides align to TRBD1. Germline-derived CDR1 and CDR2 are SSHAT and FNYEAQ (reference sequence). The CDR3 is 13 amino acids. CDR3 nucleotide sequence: TGTGCTAGCAGCCGGGACAGGGGAGGCGAGCAGTACTTC. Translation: CASSRDRGGEQYF.

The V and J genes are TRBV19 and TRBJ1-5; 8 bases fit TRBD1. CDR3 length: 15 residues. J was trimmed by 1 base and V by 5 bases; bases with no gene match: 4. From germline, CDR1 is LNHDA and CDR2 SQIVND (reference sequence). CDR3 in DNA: TGTGCCAGTAGTCAGGGGGCCGGGAGCAATCAGCCCCAGCATTTT. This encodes CASSQGAGSNQPQHF.

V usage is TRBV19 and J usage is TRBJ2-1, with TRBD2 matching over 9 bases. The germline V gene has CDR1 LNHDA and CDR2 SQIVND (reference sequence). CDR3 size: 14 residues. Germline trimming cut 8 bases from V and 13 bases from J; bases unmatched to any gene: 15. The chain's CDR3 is CASSLAGATHPQFF. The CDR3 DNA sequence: TGTGCCAGTTCGTTAGCGGGAGCTACCCACCCCCAGTTCTTC.

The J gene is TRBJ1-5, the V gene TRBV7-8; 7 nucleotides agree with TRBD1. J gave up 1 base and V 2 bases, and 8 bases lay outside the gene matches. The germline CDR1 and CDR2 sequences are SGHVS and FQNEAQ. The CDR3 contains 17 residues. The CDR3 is CASSLRPGQRSNQPQHF. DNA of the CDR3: TGTGCCAGCAGCTTAAGACCGGGACAGAGGAGCAATCAGCCCCAGCATTTT.

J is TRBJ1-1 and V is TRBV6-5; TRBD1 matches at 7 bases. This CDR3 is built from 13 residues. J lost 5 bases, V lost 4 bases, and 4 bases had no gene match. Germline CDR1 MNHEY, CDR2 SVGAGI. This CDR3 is CASSFTGETEAFF. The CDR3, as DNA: TGTGCCAGCAGTTTTACAGGGGAGACTGAAGCTTTCTTT.

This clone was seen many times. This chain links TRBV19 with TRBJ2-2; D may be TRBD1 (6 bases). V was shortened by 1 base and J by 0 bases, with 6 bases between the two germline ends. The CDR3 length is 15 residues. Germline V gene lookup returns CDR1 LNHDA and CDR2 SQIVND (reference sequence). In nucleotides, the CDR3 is TGTGCCAGTAGTATAGGACAGGCGAACACCGGGGAGCTGTTTTTT. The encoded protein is CASSIGQANTGELFF.

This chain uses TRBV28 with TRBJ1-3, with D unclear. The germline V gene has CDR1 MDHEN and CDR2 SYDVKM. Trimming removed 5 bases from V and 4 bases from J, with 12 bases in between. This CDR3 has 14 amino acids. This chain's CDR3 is CASSPLSSGNTIYF. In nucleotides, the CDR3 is TGTGCCAGCAGTCCCCTTAGTAGCGGAAACACCATATATTTT. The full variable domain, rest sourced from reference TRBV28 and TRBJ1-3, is DVKVTQSSRYLVKRTGEKVFLECVQDMDHENMFWYRQDPGLGLRLIYFSYDVKMKEKGDIPEGYSVSREKKERFSLILESASTNQTSMYLCASSPLSSGNTIYFGEGSWLTVV.

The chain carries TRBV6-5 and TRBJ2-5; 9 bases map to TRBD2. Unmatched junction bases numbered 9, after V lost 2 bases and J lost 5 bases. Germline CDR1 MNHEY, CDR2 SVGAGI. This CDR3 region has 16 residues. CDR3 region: CASSYGGRGGGETQYF. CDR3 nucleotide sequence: TGTGCCAGCAGTTACGGCGGGAGGGGAGGGGGGGAGACCCAGTACTTC.

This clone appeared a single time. The CDR3 DNA sequence: TGTGCCAGCAGCGCGGGAACTAGTACGAGCGAGCAGTACTTC. As protein: CASSAGTSTSEQYF. This chain uses TRBV9 with TRBJ2-7, with D maybe TRBD2 (5 bases). The V gene lost 3 bases and the J gene lost 6 bases, with 16 bases spanning the gap. Germline CDR1 is SGDLS and CDR2 is YYNGEE. The CDR3 runs 14 residues.

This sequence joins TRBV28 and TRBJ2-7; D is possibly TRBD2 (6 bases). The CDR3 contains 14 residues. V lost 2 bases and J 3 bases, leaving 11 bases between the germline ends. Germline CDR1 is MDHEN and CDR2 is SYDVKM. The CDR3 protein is CASSLGTGVYEQYF. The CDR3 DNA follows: TGTGCCAGCAGTTTAGGGACGGGGGTCTACGAGCAGTACTTC. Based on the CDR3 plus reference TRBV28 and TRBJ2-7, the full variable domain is DVKVTQSSRYLVKRTGEKVFLECVQDMDHENMFWYRQDPGLGLRLIYFSYDVKMKEKGDIPEGYSVSREKKERFSLILESASTNQTSMYLCASSLGTGVYEQYFGPGTRLTVT.

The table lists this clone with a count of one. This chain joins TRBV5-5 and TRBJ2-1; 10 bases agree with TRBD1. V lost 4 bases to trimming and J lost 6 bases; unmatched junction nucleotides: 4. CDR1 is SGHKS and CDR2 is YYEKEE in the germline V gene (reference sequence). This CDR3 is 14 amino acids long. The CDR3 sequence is CASSGTGARNEQFF. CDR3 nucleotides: TGTGCCAGCAGCGGGACAGGGGCCCGCAATGAGCAGTTCTTC.

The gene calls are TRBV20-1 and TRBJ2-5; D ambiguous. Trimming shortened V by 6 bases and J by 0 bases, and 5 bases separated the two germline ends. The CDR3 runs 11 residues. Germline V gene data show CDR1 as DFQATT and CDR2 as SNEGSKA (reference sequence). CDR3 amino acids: CSAQYQETQYF. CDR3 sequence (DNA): TGCAGTGCCCAGTACCAAGAGACCCAGTACTTC.

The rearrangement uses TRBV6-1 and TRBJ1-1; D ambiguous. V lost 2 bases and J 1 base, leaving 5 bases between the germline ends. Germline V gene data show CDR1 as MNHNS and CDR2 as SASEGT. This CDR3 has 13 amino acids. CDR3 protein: CASSEYRNTEAFF. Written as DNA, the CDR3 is TGTGCCAGCAGTGAATACAGGAACACTGAAGCTTTCTTT.

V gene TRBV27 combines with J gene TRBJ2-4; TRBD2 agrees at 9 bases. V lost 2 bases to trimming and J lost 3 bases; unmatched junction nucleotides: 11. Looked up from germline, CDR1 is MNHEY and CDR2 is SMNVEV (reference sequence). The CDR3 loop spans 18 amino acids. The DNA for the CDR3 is TGTGCCAGCAGTTTAGGAAGGGCGCGGGGGGGCAACAAAAACATTCAGTACTTC. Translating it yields CASSLGRARGGNKNIQYF.

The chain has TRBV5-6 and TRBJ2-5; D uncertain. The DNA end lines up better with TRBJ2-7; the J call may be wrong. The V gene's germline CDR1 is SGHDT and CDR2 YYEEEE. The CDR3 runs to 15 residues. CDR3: CASSSRGAWGYEQYF. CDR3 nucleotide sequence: TGTGCCAGCAGCTCCCGAGGAGCCTGGGGCTACGAGCAGTACTTC.

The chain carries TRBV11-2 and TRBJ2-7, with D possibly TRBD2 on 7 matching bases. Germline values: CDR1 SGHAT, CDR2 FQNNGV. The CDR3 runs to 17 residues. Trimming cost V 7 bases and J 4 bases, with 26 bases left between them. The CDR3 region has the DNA TGTGCCAGCACCCCAGGTTCGGGGGGCGAATCGCATTACGAGCAGTACTTC. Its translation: CASTPGSGGESHYEQYF.